This is a list of T cell receptor beta chains from one sample in a study of OX40 agonist ivuxolimab in advanced cancers. Generated by immunoSEQ multiplex PCR, the TCRdb table keeps only in-frame clones and is missing some. Among 65,000 to 90,000 clones listed, around 89% were seen once. The sample in question was CD4+ or CD8+ T cells sorted from blood, obtained in a trial of the OX40 agonist ivuxolimab. The receptors originated from an adult with an advanced solid tumor such as melanoma, head and neck, liver or kidney cancer. Each CDR3 is given with its conserved first and last residue. The D gene is left open where the match is weak. Not every row has a clone size; where given, it reads once, few, many or a size class.

J gene | D gene | clone size | CDR3 length | V gene | CDR3 DNA | CDR3 protein
TRBJ2-7 | NA | NA | 15 | TRBV28 | TGTGCCAGCAGTTTAGGGGGTCAGGGAGATAGGGAGCAGTACTTC | CASSLGGQGDREQYF
TRBJ2-7 | NA | NA | 11 | TRBV6-5 | TGTGCCAGCAGGGTGGGCTACGAGCAGTACTTC | CASRVGYEQYF
TRBJ1-1 | NA | once | 15 | TRBV5-1 | TGCGCCAGCAGCTTGGAGGGCAGGGTGGAGACTGAAGCTTTCTTT | CASSLEGRVETEAFF
TRBJ1-1 | NA | few | 11 | TRBV28 | TGTGCCAGCGTACAGAACACTGAAGCTTTCTTT | CASVQNTEAFF
TRBJ2-2 | NA | NA | 15 | TRBV11-2 | TGTGCCAGCCGCGGCCGTAGGGAGCGCACCGGGGAGCTGTTTTTT | CASRGRRERTGELFF
TRBJ2-1 | TRBD2 | few | 16 | TRBV9 | TGTGCCAGCAGCTACACCGGGACTAGCGGGAGACAAGAGCAGTTCTTC | CASSYTGTSGRQEQFF
TRBJ2-7 | TRBD2 | NA | 14 | TRBV6-1 | TGTGCCATCAGTGAGCGGGGATCAACCTACGAGCAGTACTTC | CAISERGSTYEQYF
TRBJ2-7 | NA | once | 14 | TRBV2 | TGTGCCAGCAGTGAGGTAGGAAGCTCCTACGAGCAGTACTTC | CASSEVGSSYEQYF
TRBJ2-3 | NA | NA | 17 | TRBV1 | TGCACCAGCAGTCGTCGTCTTAGCGGGGGTAGCACAGATACGCAGTATTTT | CTSSRRLSGGSTDTQYF
TRBJ2-1 | TRBD2 | NA | 14 | TRBV10-3 | TGTGCCATCAGTACGGGACTAGCGGGAGAATGGCAGTTCTTC | CAISTGLAGEWQFF
TRBJ1-6 | NA | NA | 16 | TRBV28 | TGTGCCAGCAGTTTATATGAACAGGGCTATAATTCACCCCTCCACTTT | CASSLYEQGYNSPLHF
TRBJ2-1 | TRBD2 | NA | 13 | TRBV2 | TGTGCCAGTACTAGCGACTTCGACAATGAGCAGTTCTTC | CASTSDFDNEQFF
TRBJ2-3 | NA | NA | 15 | TRBV5-1 | TGCGCCAGCAGCATATGGGGCGACGGGACAGATACGCAGTATTTT | CASSIWGDGTDTQYF
TRBJ2-7 | NA | NA | 15 | TRBV6-5 | TGTGCCAGCAGTTACTCGACATGGAATACCTACGAGCAGTACTTC | CASSYSTWNTYEQYF
TRBJ2-7 | TRBD2 | NA | 14 | TRBV30 | TGTGCCTGGGGGACTAGCGGGAGGGTCTACGAGCAGTACTTC | CAWGTSGRVYEQYF
TRBJ2-7 | NA | NA | 15 | TRBV5-5 | TGTGCCAGCAGCCTGGAGGGGACTGCCACCTACGAGCAGTACTTC | CASSLEGTATYEQYF
TRBJ1-2 | NA | NA | 14 | TRBV11-1 | TGTGCCAGCAGCTTATCGGGAGGGAACTATGGCTACACCTTC | CASSLSGGNYGYTF
TRBJ2-5 | TRBD1 | once | 16 | TRBV4-2 | TGTGCCAGCAGCCTTGGGCCGACAGGGGGCGTAGAGACCCAGTACTTC | CASSLGPTGGVETQYF
TRBJ2-2 | NA | NA | 16 | TRBV5-1 | TGCGCCAGCAGCTCGGTTATCAGTGGGGGAACCGGGGAGCTGTTTTTT | CASSSVISGGTGELFF
TRBJ2-1 | NA | NA | 13 | TRBV29-1 | TGCAGCGTTGCCAGGGGTCAATACAATGAGCAGTTCTTC | CSVARGQYNEQFF
TRBJ1-5 | TRBD1 | once | 16 | TRBV19 | TGTGCCAGTACCCACCGGGACAGGGCTAGCAATCAGCCCCAGCATTTT | CASTHRDRASNQPQHF
TRBJ1-1 | NA | few | 14 | TRBV15 | TGTGCCACCAGCGCCGGGACAACGAACACTGAAGCTTTCTTT | CATSAGTTNTEAFF
TRBJ2-5 | TRBD2 | NA | 16 | TRBV11-3 | TGTGCCAGCAGCACACTAGCGGGAGACCGCCAAGAGACCCAGTACTTC | CASSTLAGDRQETQYF
TRBJ2-1 | TRBD2 | once | 14 | TRBV2 | TGTGCCAGCAGTGAAGTTAGCGGGGGTAGGGGGCAGTTCTTC | CASSEVSGGRGQFF
TRBJ2-7 | TRBD2 | NA | 16 | TRBV5-1 | TGCGCCAGCAGCTTAGTAACGGGAGGGCCGACCTACGAGCAGTACTTC | CASSLVTGGPTYEQYF
TRBJ1-3 | TRBD1 | few | 16 | TRBV5-1 | TGCGCCAGCAGCTTGGCCGGACAGGCGGGCGGAAACACCATATATTTT | CASSLAGQAGGNTIYF
TRBJ2-2 | NA | NA | 14 | TRBV29-1 | TGCAGCGTTCGAGGGGCTGCGAACACCGGGGAGCTGTTTTTT | CSVRGAANTGELFF
TRBJ2-7 | TRBD2 | NA | 15 | TRBV7-9 | TGTGCCAGCAGCCCGCCCGGAGCGGGGCGGTACGAGCAGTACTTC | CASSPPGAGRYEQYF
TRBJ2-1 | NA | NA | 16 | TRBV6-5 | TGTGCCAGCAGTTACTCTCGAGGAAGTACCTACAATGAGCAGTTCTTC | CASSYSRGSTYNEQFF
TRBJ2-1 | TRBD2 | NA | 15 | TRBV19 | TGTGCCAGTAGTACCCTTCTAGCGGAGGGGAATGAGCAGTTCTTC | CASSTLLAEGNEQFF
TRBJ1-1 | NA | once | 13 | TRBV5-1 | TGCGCCAGCAGCAGGACAGCGAACACTGAAGCTTTCTTT | CASSRTANTEAFF
TRBJ1-2 | NA | NA | 13 | TRBV29-1 | TGCAGCGCAAAGGGGGGAGCTAACTATGGCTACACCTTC | CSAKGGANYGYTF
TRBJ2-3 | TRBD2 | NA | 18 | TRBV4-1 | TGCGCCAGCAGCCAAGGACTAGCGGGAGAGCTCGGAAGGGATACGCAGTATTTT | CASSQGLAGELGRDTQYF
TRBJ2-5 | NA | NA | 11 | TRBV28 | TGTGCCAGCAGCCCCTTTGAGGAGCAGTACTTC | CASSPFEEQYF
TRBJ1-3 | NA | NA | 16 | TRBV9 | TGTGCCAGCAGCGTAGAACAGGGAGGGTACGGAAACACCATATATTTT | CASSVEQGGYGNTIYF
TRBJ2-3 | TRBD1 | NA | 15 | TRBV5-1 | TGCGCCAGCAGCTTGACAGGGGGCAGCACAGATACGCAGTATTTT | CASSLTGGSTDTQYF
TRBJ2-1 | TRBD2 | NA | 15 | TRBV11-2 | TGTGCCAGCAGCTTAGTAGGACTAGCGGAGGATGAGCAGTTCTTC | CASSLVGLAEDEQFF
TRBJ2-7 | NA | NA | 15 | TRBV5-6 | TGTGCCAGCAGACCCCGACTTCGTGGGGCCTACGAGCAGTACTTC | CASRPRLRGAYEQYF
TRBJ2-5 | NA | NA | 14 | TRBV7-9 | TGTGCCAGCAGCTTAGGCCAGGGGAGCGAGACCCAGTACTTC | CASSLGQGSETQYF
TRBJ1-4 | NA | once | 13 | TRBV2 | TGTGCCAGTGGGGGGGGCTCTAATGAAAAACTGTTTTTT | CASGGGSNEKLFF
TRBJ2-3 | TRBD1 | NA | 15 | TRBV10-2 | TGCGCCAGCACTACATACAGGGGGCAAGGAGATACGCAGTATTTT | CASTTYRGQGDTQYF
TRBJ2-2 | NA | NA | 14 | TRBV5-1 | TGCGCCAGCAGCTTGGTTAGCGACACCGGGGAGCTGTTTTTT | CASSLVSDTGELFF